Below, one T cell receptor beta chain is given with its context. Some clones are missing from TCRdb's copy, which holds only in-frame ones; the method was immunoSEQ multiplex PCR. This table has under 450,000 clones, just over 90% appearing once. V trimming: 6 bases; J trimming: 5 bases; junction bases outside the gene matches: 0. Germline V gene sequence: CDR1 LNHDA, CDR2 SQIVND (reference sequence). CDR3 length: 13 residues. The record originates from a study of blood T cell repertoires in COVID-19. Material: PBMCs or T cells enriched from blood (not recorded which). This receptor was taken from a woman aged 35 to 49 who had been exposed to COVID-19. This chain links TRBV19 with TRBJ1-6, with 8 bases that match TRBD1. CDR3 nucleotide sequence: TGTGCCAGTAGGACAGGGGATAATTCACCCCTCCACTTT. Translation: CASRTGDNSPLHF.